The rows below give T cell receptor beta chains drawn from one sample of a study of T cell responses to AZD1222 COVID-19 vaccine. This table comes from immunoSEQ multiplex PCR, and its TCRdb copy is limited to in-frame clones, with some not included. The data show about 170,000 clones, approximately 92% seen once. The specimen was peripheral blood, collected on day 0 of AZD1222 vaccination. The receptors were sampled from an adult in good health. The CDR3 runs from the conserved cysteine through the conserved F or W. The D gene is left open where the match is weak. Not all rows give a size; the values are once, few, many and, for expanded clones, a class.

D gene	clone size	V gene	J gene	CDR3 protein	CDR3 DNA
TRBD2	-	TRBV3-1/TRBV3-2	TRBJ2-3	CASSQVPSGVFTDTQYF	TGTGCCAGCAGCCAAGTTCCTAGCGGGGTTTTCACAGATACGCAGTATTTT
-	once	TRBV29-1	TRBJ1-3	CSVGGGVYGNTIYF	TGCAGCGTTGGCGGGGGAGTATATGGAAACACCATATATTTT
-	-	TRBV6-1	TRBJ1-2	CASSEGPMTGYGYTF	TGTGCCAGCAGTGAAGGTCCCATGACAGGCTATGGCTACACCTTC
-	-	TRBV4-3	TRBJ1-3	CASSQDKNRRSGNTIYF	TGCGCCAGCAGCCAAGATAAGAACAGGAGATCTGGAAACACCATATATTTT
TRBD1	-	TRBV27	TRBJ2-7	CASGGTGGSYEQYF	TGTGCCAGCGGCGGAACAGGGGGCTCCTACGAGCAGTACTTC
TRBD1	-	TRBV4-3	TRBJ1-2	CASSQAERGRDNYGYTF	TGCGCCAGCAGCCAAGCAGAGAGGGGGCGCGATAACTATGGCTACACCTTC
-	few	TRBV6-2/TRBV6-3	TRBJ2-7	CASSYGASNYEQYF	TGTGCCAGCAGTTACGGTGCCTCAAACTACGAGCAGTACTTC
TRBD2	-	TRBV4-1	TRBJ2-7	CASSHSSGGAAYEQYF	TGCGCCAGCAGCCATTCTAGCGGGGGGGCCGCGTACGAGCAGTACTTC
-	-	TRBV5-4	TRBJ1-4	CASSLENGPNEKLFF	TGTGCCAGCAGCTTGGAGAATGGGCCCAATGAAAAACTGTTTTTT
TRBD1	-	TRBV30	TRBJ2-1	CAWDLTGSGEQFF	TGTGCCTGGGACTTGACAGGGTCGGGTGAGCAGTTCTTC
-	-	TRBV7-9	TRBJ1-1	CASSLGQVEAEAFF	TGTGCCAGCAGCTTAGGACAAGTCGAGGCTGAAGCTTTCTTT
-	-	TRBV27	TRBJ1-2	CASSLSGPDGYTF	TGTGCCAGCAGTTTATCAGGGCCGGACGGCTACACCTTC
TRBD2	-	TRBV27	TRBJ2-7	CASSLSVGGYEQYF	TGTGCCAGCAGTTTATCGGTCGGGGGGTACGAGCAGTACTTC
-	-	TRBV3-1/TRBV3-2	TRBJ2-4	CASSQDLYWDIQYF	TGTGCCAGCAGCCAAGATTTATACTGGGACATTCAGTACTTC
TRBD1	-	TRBV24-1	TRBJ1-2	CATSDTGQNYGYTF	TGTGCCACCAGTGACACGGGACAGAACTATGGCTACACCTTC
-	-	TRBV6-5	TRBJ1-2	CASSLTVSNYGYTF	TGTGCCAGCAGTTTGACAGTTTCTAACTATGGCTACACCTTC
-	-	TRBV10-3	TRBJ1-3	CAISGEGFSGNTIYF	TGTGCCATCAGTGGTGAGGGTTTCTCTGGAAACACCATATATTTT
-	-	TRBV12-3/TRBV12-4	TRBJ1-4	CASSLAGGEKLFF	TGTGCCAGCAGTTTAGCAGGGGGGGAAAAACTGTTTTTT
-	-	TRBV21-1	TRBJ2-1	CASSKAVTEYNEQFF	TGTGCCAGCAGCAAAGCGGTGACGGAATACAATGAGCAGTTCTTC
-	-	TRBV13	TRBJ2-7	CASSLVRGRGYEQYF	TGTGCCAGCAGCTTAGTGCGGGGGCGCGGCTACGAGCAGTACTTC
-	-	TRBV3-1/TRBV3-2	TRBJ1-1	CASGDISVAFF	TGTGCCAGTGGGGACATCTCCGTCGCTTTCTTT
TRBD2	-	TRBV7-2	TRBJ2-3	CASSYLAGGFTDTQYF	TGTGCCAGCAGCTATTTAGCGGGGGGGTTTACAGATACGCAGTATTTT
-	-	TRBV7-2	TRBJ1-2	CASSLDRENGYTF	TGTGCCAGCAGCTTAGACAGGGAAAATGGCTACACCTTC
-	-	TRBV11-3	TRBJ2-1	CASSSGDWEQFF	TGTGCCAGCAGCTCCGGGGATTGGGAGCAGTTCTTC
TRBD2	few	TRBV29-1	TRBJ2-1	CSTLAGGSYNEQFF	TGCAGCACCTTAGCGGGCGGCTCCTACAATGAGCAGTTCTTC
-	-	TRBV6-2/TRBV6-3	TRBJ1-5	CASSADTNNQPQHF	TGTGCCAGCAGTGCGGACACGAACAATCAGCCCCAGCATTTT
TRBD1	-	TRBV7-9	TRBJ2-2	CASSLASGGRVTGELFF	TGTGCCAGCAGCTTAGCGTCAGGGGGCCGGGTCACCGGGGAGCTGTTTTTT
-	-	TRBV6-5	TRBJ1-1	CASRSRRYADTEAFF	TGTGCCAGCAGGAGCCGACGGTACGCGGACACTGAAGCTTTCTTT
TRBD1	-	TRBV6-5	TRBJ1-5	CASSQTGGWDQPQHF	TGTGCCAGCAGCCAGACAGGGGGCTGGGATCAGCCCCAGCATTTT
-	once	TRBV7-2	TRBJ2-1	CASSLSGGQEQFF	TGTGCCAGCAGCTTAAGCGGGGGACAGGAGCAGTTCTTC
-	-	TRBV27	TRBJ2-3	CASSPTGHTQYF	TGTGCCAGCAGTCCAACAGGGCATACGCAGTATTTT
TRBD1	once	TRBV9	TRBJ1-2	CASSVNPGTANIYGYTF	TGTGCCAGCAGCGTAAACCCCGGGACAGCGAATATCTATGGCTACACCTTC
-	few	TRBV11-2	TRBJ1-1	CASSTLRRGTEAFF	TGTGCCAGCAGCACACTTAGGCGGGGCACTGAAGCTTTCTTT
-	-	TRBV7-2	TRBJ1-2	CASSFVSARGYTF	TGTGCCAGCAGCTTTGTGTCGGCGCGGGGCTACACCTTC
-	-	TRBV6-5	TRBJ2-1	CASLGRNNEQFF	TGTGCCAGCCTGGGACGGAACAATGAGCAGTTCTTC
-	-	TRBV4-1	TRBJ2-2	CASSQDFLLNTGELFF	TGCGCCAGCAGCCAAGATTTCCTGTTAAACACCGGGGAGCTGTTTTTT
-	-	TRBV12-3/TRBV12-4	TRBJ1-1	CASSLALGLRAFF	TGTGCCAGCAGTTTAGCGCTGGGACTCCGAGCTTTCTTT
-	-	TRBV5-6	TRBJ1-1	CASQGAGRYTEAFF	TGTGCCAGCCAGGGCGCAGGGAGGTACACTGAAGCTTTCTTT
-	-	TRBV25-1	TRBJ1-2	CASSDAGFLVDYGYTF	TGTGCCAGCAGTGATGCTGGGTTCCTCGTTGACTATGGCTACACCTTC
TRBD1	-	TRBV5-1	TRBJ2-7	CASSPYRDSTSYEQYF	TGCGCCAGCAGCCCGTACCGGGACAGCACCTCCTACGAGCAGTACTTC
-	once	TRBV27	TRBJ1-1	CASSSTSMAGTEAFF	TGTGCCAGCAGCTCCACTTCCATGGCGGGGACTGAAGCTTTCTTT
-	-	TRBV19	TRBJ2-2	CASSIDRRTGELFF	TGTGCCAGTAGTATCGACAGGAGGACCGGGGAGCTGTTTTTT
-	-	TRBV3-1/TRBV3-2	TRBJ2-5	CASSPGGTETQYF	TGTGCCAGCAGCCCTGGAGGGACGGAGACCCAGTACTTC
TRBD2	-	TRBV24-1	TRBJ2-1	CATSDSGTSGPYNEQFF	TGTGCCACCAGTGATTCGGGGACTAGCGGGCCCTACAATGAGCAGTTCTTC
TRBD1	-	TRBV30	TRBJ1-3	CAWSRGTGNTIYF	TGTGCCTGGAGCAGGGGGACTGGAAACACCATATATTTT
TRBD2	-	TRBV5-1	TRBJ2-3	CASSHGLAGAIQHGDTQYF	TGCGCCAGCAGCCACGGACTAGCGGGGGCCATCCAACATGGAGATACGCAGTATTTT
-	-	TRBV12-3/TRBV12-4	TRBJ1-6	CASSLRTNSPLHF	TGTGCCAGCAGTTTAAGGACTAATTCACCCCTCCACTTT
-	-	TRBV5-1	TRBJ2-5	CASSWSQETQYF	TGCGCCAGCAGCTGGTCACAAGAGACCCAGTACTTC
-	-	TRBV29-1	TRBJ2-4	CSVGTASPSGDIQYF	TGCAGCGTTGGGACAGCCTCCCCGAGCGGGGACATTCAGTACTTC
-	-	TRBV28	TRBJ1-5	CASSSPGTLNQPQHF	TGTGCCAGCAGCTCCCCCGGGACACTAAATCAGCCCCAGCATTTT
-	-	TRBV2	TRBJ2-3	CASTGDRGTDTQYF	TGTGCCAGCACCGGAGACAGAGGCACAGATACGCAGTATTTT
-	once	TRBV19	TRBJ2-3	CASSYTDTQYF	TGTGCCAGTAGCTACACAGATACGCAGTATTTT
TRBD1	once	TRBV7-2	TRBJ1-3	CASSLGAGGSGNTIYF	TGTGCCAGCAGCTTAGGGGCAGGGGGGTCTGGAAACACCATATATTTT
-	-	TRBV2	TRBJ1-1	CASSYRENTEAFF	TGTGCCAGCAGCTACAGGGAGAACACTGAAGCTTTCTTT
-	-	TRBV6-6	TRBJ2-2	CASSYSLGVLFF	TGTGCCAGCAGTTACTCGTTAGGCGTGCTGTTTTTT
-	few	TRBV5-5	TRBJ2-5	CASSRSGAGETQYF	TGTGCCAGCAGCAGATCAGGGGCGGGAGAGACCCAGTACTTC
-	-	TRBV27	TRBJ2-7	CASSSGSGTEQYF	TGTGCCAGCAGTTCAGGATCAGGGACCGAGCAGTACTTC
TRBD1	-	TRBV2	TRBJ1-5	CASSDPSAGTGNQPQHF	TGTGCCAGCAGTGACCCAAGTGCCGGGACAGGGAATCAGCCCCAGCATTTT
-	-	TRBV2	TRBJ1-4	CASSDLQGLRFMTNEKLFF	TGTGCCAGCAGCGATCTACAGGGTCTTCGTTTTATGACTAATGAAAAACTGTTTTTT
-	-	TRBV11-3	TRBJ2-5	CASSLDQWETQYF	TGTGCCAGCAGCTTAGATCAGTGGGAGACCCAGTACTTC